One T cell receptor beta chain is described in this entry. The entry originates in a study of blood T cell repertoires in COVID-19. In the study overall: PBMCs, B-cell-depleted T cells, or T cells were the source of the cDNA or gDNA that made up the material.

Original methodology: Quantification of nucleated cells was approximated via reference gene primer amplification. Only in-frame clones appear in the TCRdb table, and some are missing; sequencing was by immunoSEQ multiplex PCR. V, J and clone size are taken as reported in that table, and D and trimming were inferred from the DNA itself. The table has over 95,000 clones, approximately 88% seen once; the top ten hold 17%. Sequencing was done on a sample of peripheral blood. The sequence was obtained from a woman aged 60-70 years with acute or convalescent COVID-19.

This chain's CDR3 is CASSSLGGSINQPQHF. DNA for the CDR3: TGTGCCAGCAGTTCCCTGGGGGGTTCCATCAATCAGCCCCAGCATTTT. The chain combines TRBV28 with TRBJ1-5; possibly TRBD1 for D (5 bases). V gave up 4 bases and J gave up 3 bases, with 16 bases separating them. The CDR3 loop spans 16 amino acids. Germline CDR1 MDHEN, CDR2 SYDVKM. Variable domain in full (rest from reference TRBV28 and TRBJ1-5): DVKVTQSSRYLVKRTGEKVFLECVQDMDHENMFWYRQDPGLGLRLIYFSYDVKMKEKGDIPEGYSVSREKKERFSLILESASTNQTSMYLCASSSLGGSINQPQHFGDGTRLSIL.